The sequence of this T cell receptor beta chain was determined in a study of TIL therapy for anti-PD-1-resistant metastatic lung cancer. Study conclusions and caveats: The cohort had more treatment-naive, never-smoker and oncogene-addicted patients than typical. Many TIL product clones were absent from baseline tumor, suggesting clonal contraction.

The immunoSEQ assay was v3. Profiled with immunoSEQ multiplex PCR; TCRdb holds only in-frame clones, not every one. This sample has about 100,000 clones, with about two thirds found just once. Time point reported: pre-treatment sample, taken before nivolumab and TIL therapy. Tumor tissue came from excised metastases, mostly pleural nodules or supraclavicular lymph nodes. Tumor harvest preceded PD-1/PD-L1 blockade, followed by nivolumab treatment. Stage 4 NSCLC adults joined between October 2017 and January 2020. To note about this clone: Antigen unknown.

CDR3 length: 16 residues. The germline CDR1 and CDR2 sequences are SGHTA and FQGNSA. V dropped 4 bases and J dropped 4; count of bases not matched to a gene: 9. The sample in question was tumor tissue, obtained at baseline. The genes are TRBV7-2 and TRBJ2-1, with 8 bases aligning to TRBD2. The receptor's source is a person aged 30 to 80 with non-small cell lung cancer. This chain's CDR3 is CASSSAGGAGYNEQFF. In DNA form, the CDR3 reads TGTGCCAGCAGCTCCGCCGGGGGGGCGGGTTACAATGAGCAGTTCTTC.